Listed here are 2 T cell receptor beta chains from one sample, sequenced in a study of T cell responses to AZD1222 COVID-19 vaccine (dated by TCRdb to the early 2020s). This specimen's time point label, interpreted: baseline before first vaccination. The library was produced with the immunoSEQ multiplex PCR assay. The table comes from immuneACCESS by way of TCRdb, which keeps in-frame sequences with V and J called. Part of the clones is missing from these tables; in studies checked, under half for an unresolved V gene and the rest for unknown reasons. This sample gives approximately 100,000 clones in total; over 75% of them show up just once. 16% of the sample is held by the ten biggest clonotypes. The sample consisted of peripheral blood, taken on day 0 of AZD1222 vaccination. The receptor source for this set is an adult in good health.

This clone is a singleton in its sample. The CDR3 DNA sequence: TGTGCCATCAGTGGACCCGGGACGGATTACTCTGGAAACACCATATATTTT. It is translated as CAISGPGTDYSGNTIYF. This sequence joins TRBV10-3 and TRBJ1-3, with D maybe TRBD1 (5 bases). Trimming cost V 4 bases and J 0 bases, with 16 bases left between them. The CDR3 loop spans 17 amino acids. Looked up from germline, CDR1 is ENHRY and CDR2 is SYGVKD.

The V and J genes are TRBV5-4 and TRBJ1-2; 7 nucleotides align to TRBD1. Germline CDR1 reads SGHNT; CDR2 reads YYREEE (reference sequence). This CDR3 comprises 16 residues. Unmatched junction bases numbered 13, after V lost 4 bases and J lost 4 bases. This CDR3 reads CASSRILGQPGYGYTF. The CDR3 DNA follows: TGTGCCAGCAGCCGTATATTGGGACAGCCGGGCTATGGCTACACCTTC.